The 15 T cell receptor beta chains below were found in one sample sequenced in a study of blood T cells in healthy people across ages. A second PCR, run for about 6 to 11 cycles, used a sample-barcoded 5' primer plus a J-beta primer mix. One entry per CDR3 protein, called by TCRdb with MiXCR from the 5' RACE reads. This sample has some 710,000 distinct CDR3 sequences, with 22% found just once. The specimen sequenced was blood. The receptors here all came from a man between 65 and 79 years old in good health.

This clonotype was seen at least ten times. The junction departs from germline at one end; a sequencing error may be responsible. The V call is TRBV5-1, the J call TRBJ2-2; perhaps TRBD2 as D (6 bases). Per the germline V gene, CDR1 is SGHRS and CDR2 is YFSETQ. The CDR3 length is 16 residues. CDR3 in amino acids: CASSLVGGTNTGELFF. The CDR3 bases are TGTGCCAGCAGCTTAGTGGGGGGTACGAACACCGGGGAGCTGTTTTTT.

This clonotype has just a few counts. CDR3 nucleotides: TGTGCCAGCAGCTTAGCTACGGTGGGGAATTCACCCCTCCACTTT. This translates into CASSLATVGNSPLHF. The chain carries TRBV7-2 and TRBJ1-6; D ambiguous. V was trimmed by 0 bases and J by 7 bases, leaving 10 bases between them. The CDR3 runs 15 residues. Germline CDR1 and CDR2: SGHTA and FQGNSA.

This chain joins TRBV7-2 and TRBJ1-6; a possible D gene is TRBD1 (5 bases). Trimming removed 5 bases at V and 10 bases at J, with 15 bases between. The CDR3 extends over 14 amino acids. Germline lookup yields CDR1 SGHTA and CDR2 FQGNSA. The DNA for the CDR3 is TGTGCCAGCAGCCTAAGGCAGGGAACATCACCCCTCCACTTT. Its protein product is CASSLRQGTSPLHF. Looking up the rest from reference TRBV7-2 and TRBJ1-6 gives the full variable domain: GAGVSQSPSNKVTEKGKDVELRCDPISGHTALYWYRQSLGQGLEFLIYFQGNSAPDKSGLPSDRFSAERTGGSVSTLTIQRTQQEDSAVYLCASSLRQGTSPLHFGNGTRLTVT.

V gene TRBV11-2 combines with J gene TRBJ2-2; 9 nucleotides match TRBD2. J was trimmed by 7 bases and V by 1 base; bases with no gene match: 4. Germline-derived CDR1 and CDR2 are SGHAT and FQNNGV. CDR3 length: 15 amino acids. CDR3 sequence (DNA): TGTGCCAGCAGCTTAGTTCTAGCGGGAATCGGGGAGCTGTTTTTT. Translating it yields CASSLVLAGIGELFF.

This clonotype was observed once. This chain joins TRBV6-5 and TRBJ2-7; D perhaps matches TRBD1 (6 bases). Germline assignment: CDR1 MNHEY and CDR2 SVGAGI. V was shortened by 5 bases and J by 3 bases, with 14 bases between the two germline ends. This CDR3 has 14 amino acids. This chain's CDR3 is CASSQNQGFYEQYF. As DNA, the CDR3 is TGTGCCAGCAGTCAGAATCAGGGGTTCTACGAGCAGTACTTC.

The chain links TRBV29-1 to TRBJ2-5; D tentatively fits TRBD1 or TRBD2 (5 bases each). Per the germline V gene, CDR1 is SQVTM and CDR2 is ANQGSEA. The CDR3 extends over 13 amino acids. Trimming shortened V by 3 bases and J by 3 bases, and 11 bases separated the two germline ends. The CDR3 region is CSVDRGGEETQYF. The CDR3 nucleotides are TGCAGCGTTGATCGTGGGGGTGAAGAGACCCAGTACTTC. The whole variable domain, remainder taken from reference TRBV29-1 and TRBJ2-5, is SAVISQKPSRDICQRGTSLTIQCQVDSQVTMMFWYRQQPGQSLTLIATANQGSEATYESGFVIDKFPISRPNLTFSTLTVSNMSPEDSSIYLCSVDRGGEETQYFGPGTRLLVL.

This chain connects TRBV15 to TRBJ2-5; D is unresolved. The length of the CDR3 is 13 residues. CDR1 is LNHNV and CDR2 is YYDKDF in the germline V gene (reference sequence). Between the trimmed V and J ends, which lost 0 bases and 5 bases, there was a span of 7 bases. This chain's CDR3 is CATSRDRDETQYF. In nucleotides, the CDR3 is TGTGCCACCAGCAGAGATCGAGACGAGACCCAGTACTTC.

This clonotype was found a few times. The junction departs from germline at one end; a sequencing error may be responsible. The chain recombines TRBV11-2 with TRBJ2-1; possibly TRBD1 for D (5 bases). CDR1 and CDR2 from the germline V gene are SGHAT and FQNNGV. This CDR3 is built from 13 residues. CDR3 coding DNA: TGTGCCGGCAGCAAAACAGGTGGAACCCTAGACCTCTTC. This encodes CAGSKTGGTLDLF.

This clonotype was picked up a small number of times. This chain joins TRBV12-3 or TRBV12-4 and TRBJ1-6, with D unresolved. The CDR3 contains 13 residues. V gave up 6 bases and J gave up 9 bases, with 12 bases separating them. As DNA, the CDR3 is TGTGCCAGCAGGGACGGTTTGCGTTCACCCCTCCACTTT. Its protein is CASRDGLRSPLHF.

In DNA, the CDR3 is TGCGCCAGCAGCGGAGGACTTAATTGGGGCACAGATACGCAGTATTTT. It codes for CASSGGLNWGTDTQYF. The chain carries TRBV5-1 and TRBJ2-3; possible D gene TRBD2, 5 bases. This CDR3 spans 16 amino acids. Germline-derived CDR1 and CDR2 are SGHRS and YFSETQ. Trimming took 4 bases from V and 1 from J, leaving 16 bases between them.

CDR3 region: CASTAHLLQETQYF. CDR3 bases: TGTGCCAGCACTGCGCACCTTCTCCAAGAGACCCAGTACTTC. This chain connects TRBV2 to TRBJ2-5; D ambiguous. Germline V CDR1 and CDR2: SNHLY, FYNNEI. Trimming left V 7 bases short and J 1 base short, with 13 bases between. CDR3 length equals 14 residues.

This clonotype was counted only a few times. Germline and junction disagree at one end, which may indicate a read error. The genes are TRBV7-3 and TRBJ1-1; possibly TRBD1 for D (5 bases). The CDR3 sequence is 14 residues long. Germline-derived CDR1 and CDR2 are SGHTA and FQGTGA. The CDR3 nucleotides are TGTGCCAGCAGCCGGTCGAATGACGGAGGGGATTTCCTCTTT. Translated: CASSRSNDGGDFLF.

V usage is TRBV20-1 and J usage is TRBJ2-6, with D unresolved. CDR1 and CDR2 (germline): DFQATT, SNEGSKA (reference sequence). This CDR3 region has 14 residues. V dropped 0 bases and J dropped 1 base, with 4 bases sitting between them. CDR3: CSARDLSGANVLTF. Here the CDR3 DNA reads TGCAGTGCTAGAGACCTTTCTGGGGCCAACGTCCTGACTTTC.

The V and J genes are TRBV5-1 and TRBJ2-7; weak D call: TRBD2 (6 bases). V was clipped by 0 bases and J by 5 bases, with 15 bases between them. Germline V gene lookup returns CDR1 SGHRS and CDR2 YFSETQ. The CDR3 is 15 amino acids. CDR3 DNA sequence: TGCGCCAGCAGCTTGGAAGGCGGGGCATGGAACGAGCAGTACTTC. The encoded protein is CASSLEGGAWNEQYF.

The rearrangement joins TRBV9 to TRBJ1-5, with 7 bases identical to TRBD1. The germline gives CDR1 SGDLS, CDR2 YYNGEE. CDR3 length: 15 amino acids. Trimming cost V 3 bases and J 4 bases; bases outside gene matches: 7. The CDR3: CASSASQGPNQPQHF. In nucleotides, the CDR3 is TGTGCCAGCAGCGCATCACAGGGGCCAAATCAGCCCCAGCATTTT.